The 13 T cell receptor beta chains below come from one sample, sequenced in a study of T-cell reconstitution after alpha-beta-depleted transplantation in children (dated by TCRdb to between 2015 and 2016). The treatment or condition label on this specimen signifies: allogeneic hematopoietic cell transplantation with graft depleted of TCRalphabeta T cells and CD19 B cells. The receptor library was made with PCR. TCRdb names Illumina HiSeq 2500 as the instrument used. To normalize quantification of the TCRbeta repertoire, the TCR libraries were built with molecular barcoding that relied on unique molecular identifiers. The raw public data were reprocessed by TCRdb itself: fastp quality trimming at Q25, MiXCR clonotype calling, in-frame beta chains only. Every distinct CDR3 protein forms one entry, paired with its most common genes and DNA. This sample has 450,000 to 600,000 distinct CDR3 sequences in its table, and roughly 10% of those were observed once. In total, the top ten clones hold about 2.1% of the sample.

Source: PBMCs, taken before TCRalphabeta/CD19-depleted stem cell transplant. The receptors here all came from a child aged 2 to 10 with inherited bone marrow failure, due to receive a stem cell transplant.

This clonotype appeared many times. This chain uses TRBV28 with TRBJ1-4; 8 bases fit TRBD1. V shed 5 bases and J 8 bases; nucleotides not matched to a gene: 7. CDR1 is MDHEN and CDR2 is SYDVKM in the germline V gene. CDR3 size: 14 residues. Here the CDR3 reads CASSHKDRGEKLFF. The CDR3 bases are TGTGCCAGCAGTCACAAAGACAGGGGCGAAAAACTGTTTTTT.

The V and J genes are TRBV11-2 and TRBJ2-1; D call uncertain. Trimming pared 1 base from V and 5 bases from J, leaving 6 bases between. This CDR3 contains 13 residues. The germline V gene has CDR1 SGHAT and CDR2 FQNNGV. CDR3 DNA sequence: TGTGCCAGCAGCTTAGTATCCAACAATGAGCAGTTCTTC. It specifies CASSLVSNNEQFF.

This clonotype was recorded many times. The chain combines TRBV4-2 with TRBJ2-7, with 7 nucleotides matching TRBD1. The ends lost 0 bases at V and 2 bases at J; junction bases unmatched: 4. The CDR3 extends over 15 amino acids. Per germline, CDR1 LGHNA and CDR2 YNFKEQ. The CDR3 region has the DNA TGTGCCAGCAGCCAAGAAACAGGGGATCCCTACGAGCAGTACTTC. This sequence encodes CASSQETGDPYEQYF.

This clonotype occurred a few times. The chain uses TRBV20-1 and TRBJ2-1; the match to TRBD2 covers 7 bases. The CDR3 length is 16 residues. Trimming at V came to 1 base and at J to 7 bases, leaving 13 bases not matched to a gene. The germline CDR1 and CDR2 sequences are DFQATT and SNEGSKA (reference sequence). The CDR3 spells CSARGPGLGLLNEQFF. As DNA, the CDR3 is TGCAGTGCTAGAGGCCCAGGACTAGGGCTTTTGAATGAGCAGTTCTTC.

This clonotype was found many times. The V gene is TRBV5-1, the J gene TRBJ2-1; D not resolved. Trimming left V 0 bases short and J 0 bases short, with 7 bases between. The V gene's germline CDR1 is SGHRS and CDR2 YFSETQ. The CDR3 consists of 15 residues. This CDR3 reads CASSLEPSSYNEQFF. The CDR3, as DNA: TGCGCCAGCAGCTTGGAACCGAGCTCCTACAATGAGCAGTTCTTC.

CDR3 sequence (DNA): TGCAGTGCTAGAGACTCCGGGACAGGGGGTGAAAAACTGTTTTTT. Its protein product is CSARDSGTGGEKLFF. The chain links TRBV20-1 to TRBJ1-4; TRBD1 matches 11 bases. Germline lookup yields CDR1 DFQATT and CDR2 SNEGSKA (reference sequence). With V trimmed by 0 bases and J by 7 bases, 4 bases remained unmatched. CDR3 length equals 15 residues.

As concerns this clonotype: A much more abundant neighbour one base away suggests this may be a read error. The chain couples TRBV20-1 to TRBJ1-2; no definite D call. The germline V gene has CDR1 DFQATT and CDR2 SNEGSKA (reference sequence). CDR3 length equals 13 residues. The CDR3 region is CSARDPLGYGYIF. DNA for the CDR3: TGCAGTGCTAGAGATCCACTAGGTTACGGCTACATCTTC.

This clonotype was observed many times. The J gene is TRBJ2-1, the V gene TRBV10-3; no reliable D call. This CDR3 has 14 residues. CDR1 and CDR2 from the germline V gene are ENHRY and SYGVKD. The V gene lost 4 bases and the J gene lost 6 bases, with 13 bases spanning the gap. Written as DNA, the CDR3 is TGTGCCATCAGTGTAGTTGCTCGAGGCAATGAGCAGTTCTTC. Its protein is CAISVVARGNEQFF.

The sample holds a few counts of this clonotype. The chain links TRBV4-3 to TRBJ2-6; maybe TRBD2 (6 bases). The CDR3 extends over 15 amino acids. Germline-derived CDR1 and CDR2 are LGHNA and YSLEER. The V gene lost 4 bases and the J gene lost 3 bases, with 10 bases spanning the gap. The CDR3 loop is CASSPQGGGANVLTF. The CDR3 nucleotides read TGCGCCAGCAGCCCTCAGGGAGGTGGGGCCAACGTCCTGACTTTC.

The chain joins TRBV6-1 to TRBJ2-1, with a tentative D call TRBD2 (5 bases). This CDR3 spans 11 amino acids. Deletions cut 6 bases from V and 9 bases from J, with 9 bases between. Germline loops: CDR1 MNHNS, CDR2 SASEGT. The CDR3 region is CASRGDGEQFF. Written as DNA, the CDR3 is TGTGCCAGCAGGGGAGACGGTGAGCAGTTCTTC.

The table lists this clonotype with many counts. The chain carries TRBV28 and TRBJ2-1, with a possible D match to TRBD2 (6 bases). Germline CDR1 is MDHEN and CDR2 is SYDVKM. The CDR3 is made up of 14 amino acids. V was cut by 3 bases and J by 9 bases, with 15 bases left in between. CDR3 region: CASSLSAGSGEQFF. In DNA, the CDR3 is TGTGCCAGCAGTTTGTCAGCCGGGAGCGGTGAGCAGTTCTTC.

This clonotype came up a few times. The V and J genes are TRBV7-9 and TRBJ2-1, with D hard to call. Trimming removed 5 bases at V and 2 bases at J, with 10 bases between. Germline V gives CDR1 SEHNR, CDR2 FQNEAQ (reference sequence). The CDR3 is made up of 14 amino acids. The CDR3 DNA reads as TGTGCCAGCAGCCCCGGGCCCCCCTACAATGAGCAGTTCTTC. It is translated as CASSPGPPYNEQFF.

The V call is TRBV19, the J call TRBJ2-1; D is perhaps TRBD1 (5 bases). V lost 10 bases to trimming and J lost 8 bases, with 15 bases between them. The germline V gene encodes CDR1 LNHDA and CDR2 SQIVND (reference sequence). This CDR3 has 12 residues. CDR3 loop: CATTGVWDEQFF. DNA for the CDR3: TGTGCCACCACAGGAGTGTGGGATGAGCAGTTCTTC.